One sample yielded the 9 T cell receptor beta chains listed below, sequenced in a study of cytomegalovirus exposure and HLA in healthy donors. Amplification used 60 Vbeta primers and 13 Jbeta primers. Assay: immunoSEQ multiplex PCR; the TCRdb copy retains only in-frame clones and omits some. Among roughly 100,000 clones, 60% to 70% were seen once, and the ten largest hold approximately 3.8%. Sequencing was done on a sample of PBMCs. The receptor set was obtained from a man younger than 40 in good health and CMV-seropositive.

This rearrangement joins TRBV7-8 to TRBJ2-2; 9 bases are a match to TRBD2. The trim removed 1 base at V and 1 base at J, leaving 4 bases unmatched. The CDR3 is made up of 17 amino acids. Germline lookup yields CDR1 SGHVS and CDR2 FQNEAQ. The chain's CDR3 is CASSLGAGGKNTGELFF. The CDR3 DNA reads TGTGCCAGCAGCTTAGGGGCGGGGGGGAAGAACACCGGGGAGCTGTTTTTT.

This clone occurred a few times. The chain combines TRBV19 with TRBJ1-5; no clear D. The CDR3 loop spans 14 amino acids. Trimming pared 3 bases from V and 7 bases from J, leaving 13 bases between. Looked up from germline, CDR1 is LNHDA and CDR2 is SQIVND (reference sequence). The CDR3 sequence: CASSMGVASQPQHF. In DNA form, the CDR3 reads TGTGCCAGTAGTATGGGCGTTGCGTCGCAGCCCCAGCATTTT. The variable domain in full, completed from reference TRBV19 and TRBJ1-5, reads DGGITQSPKYLFRKEGQNVTLSCEQNLNHDAMYWYRQDPGQGLRLIYYSQIVNDFQKGDIAEGYSVSREKKESFPLTVTSAQKNPTAFYLCASSMGVASQPQHFGDGTRLSIL.

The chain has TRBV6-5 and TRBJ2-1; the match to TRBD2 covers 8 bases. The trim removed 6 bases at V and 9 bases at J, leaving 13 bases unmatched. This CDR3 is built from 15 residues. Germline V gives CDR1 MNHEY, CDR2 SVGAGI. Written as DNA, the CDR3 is TGTGCCAGCAGGTCCTTAGCGGGGACCTCCGGTGAGCAGTTCTTC. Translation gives CASRSLAGTSGEQFF.

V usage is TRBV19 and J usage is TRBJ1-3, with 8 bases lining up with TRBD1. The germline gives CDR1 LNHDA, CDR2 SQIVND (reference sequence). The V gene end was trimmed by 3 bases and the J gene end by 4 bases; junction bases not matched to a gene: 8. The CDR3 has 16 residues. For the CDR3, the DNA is TGTGCCAGTAGTATGTTTGGACAGGGCCTCGGAAACACCATATATTTT. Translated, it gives CASSMFGQGLGNTIYF.

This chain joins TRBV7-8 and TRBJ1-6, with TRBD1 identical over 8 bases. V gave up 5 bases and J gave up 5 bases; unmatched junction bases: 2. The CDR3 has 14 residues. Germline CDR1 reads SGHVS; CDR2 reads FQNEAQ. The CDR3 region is CASSRDRNNSPLHF. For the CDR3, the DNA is TGTGCCAGCAGCCGGGACAGGAATAATTCACCCCTCCACTTT.

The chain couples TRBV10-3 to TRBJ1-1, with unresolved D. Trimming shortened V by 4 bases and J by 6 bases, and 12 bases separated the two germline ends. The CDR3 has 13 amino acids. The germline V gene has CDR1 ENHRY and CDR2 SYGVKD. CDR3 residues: CAISAAVGAEAFF. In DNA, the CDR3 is TGTGCCATCAGTGCCGCCGTGGGCGCTGAAGCTTTCTTT.

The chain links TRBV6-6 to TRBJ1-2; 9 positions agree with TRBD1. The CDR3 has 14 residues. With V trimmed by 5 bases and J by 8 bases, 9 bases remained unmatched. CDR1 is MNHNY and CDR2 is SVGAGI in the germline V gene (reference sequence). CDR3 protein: CASSVPGQGVGYTF. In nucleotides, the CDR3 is TGTGCCAGCAGTGTCCCGGGACAGGGTGTGGGCTACACCTTC.

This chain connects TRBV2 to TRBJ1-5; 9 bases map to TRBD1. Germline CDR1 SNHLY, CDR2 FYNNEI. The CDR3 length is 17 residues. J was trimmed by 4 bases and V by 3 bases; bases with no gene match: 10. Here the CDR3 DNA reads TGTGCCAGCAGTGAGCCCGACAGGGGGGGCTCGAATCAGCCCCAGCATTTT. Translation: CASSEPDRGGSNQPQHF. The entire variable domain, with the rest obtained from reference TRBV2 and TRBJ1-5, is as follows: EPEVTQTPSHQVTQMGQEVILRCVPISNHLYFYWYRQILGQKVEFLVSFYNNEISEKSEIFDDQFSVERPDGSNFTLKIRSTKLEDSAMYFCASSEPDRGGSNQPQHFGDGTRLSIL.

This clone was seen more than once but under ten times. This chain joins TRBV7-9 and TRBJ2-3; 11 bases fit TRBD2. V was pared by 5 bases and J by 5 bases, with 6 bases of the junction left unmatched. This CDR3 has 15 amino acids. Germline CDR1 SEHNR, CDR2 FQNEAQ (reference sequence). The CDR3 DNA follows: TGTGCCAGCAGCCTTCCTACTAGCGGGGGAGATACGCAGTATTTT. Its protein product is CASSLPTSGGDTQYF.